One sample yielded the 22 T cell receptor beta chains listed below, sequenced in a study of OX40 agonist ivuxolimab in advanced cancers. The protocol was immunoSEQ multiplex PCR, while the TCRdb copy is restricted to in-frame clones and leaves out a portion. Of some 45,000 clones listed, nearly 80% are singletons. This material consisted of CD4+ or CD8+ T cells sorted from blood, taken in a trial of the OX40 agonist ivuxolimab. The receptors originated from an adult with an advanced solid tumor such as melanoma, head and neck, liver or kidney cancer.

The genes are TRBV19 and TRBJ1-3; D not certain. CDR1 and CDR2 from the germline V gene are LNHDA and SQIVND (reference sequence). Trimming left V 4 bases short and J 0 bases short, with 7 bases between. The CDR3 runs 14 residues. The DNA for the CDR3 is TGTGCCAGTAGTAGGGATTACTCTGGAAACACCATATATTTT. Translation gives CASSRDYSGNTIYF.

On this clone: Other DNA sequences in this sample translate to the same CDR3. This sequence joins TRBV27 and TRBJ1-6, with 7 bases that match TRBD1. J lost 4 bases, V lost 7 bases, and 1 base had no gene match. Germline values: CDR1 MNHEY, CDR2 SMNVEV (reference sequence). This CDR3 is built from 13 residues. The CDR3 protein is CASKQGYNSPLHF. The CDR3 DNA sequence: TGTGCCAGCAAACAGGGGTATAATTCACCCCTCCACTTT.

The V gene is TRBV7-6, the J gene TRBJ2-2, with unresolved D. In germline, CDR1 is SGHVS, CDR2 FNYEAQ. Trimming took off 2 bases at V and 6 bases at J, with 7 bases between the two ends. CDR3 length: 13 amino acids. The CDR3 reads CASSLSRSGELFF. The CDR3 nucleotides are TGTGCCAGCAGCTTATCGCGCTCCGGGGAGCTGTTTTTT. The variable domain in full, with the rest retrieved from reference TRBV7-6 and TRBJ2-2, is GAGVSQSPRYKVTKRGQDVALRCDPISGHVSLYWYRQALGQGPEFLTYFNYEAQQDKSGLPNDRFSAERPEGSISTLTIQRTEQRDSAMYRCASSLSRSGELFFGEGSRLTVL.

The rearrangement uses TRBV14 and TRBJ2-5; TRBD1 might be the D (6 bases). The germline gives CDR1 SGHDN, CDR2 FVKESK. The CDR3 is made up of 19 amino acids. V was trimmed by 4 bases and J by 1 base, leaving 25 bases between them. CDR3 loop: CASSLTPGQAHLAQETQYF. The CDR3 DNA reads as TGTGCCAGCAGCCTCACCCCGGGACAAGCGCACCTAGCCCAAGAGACCCAGTACTTC. Full variable domain (remainder filled in from reference TRBV14 and TRBJ2-5): EAGVTQFPSHSVIEKGQTVTLRCDPISGHDNLYWYRRVMGKEIKFLLHFVKESKQDESGMPNNRFLAERTGGTYSTLKVQPAELEDSGVYFCASSLTPGQAHLAQETQYFGPGTRLLVL.

This clone was found once. This sequence joins TRBV4-1 and TRBJ2-2; D uncertain. V lost 1 base to trimming and J lost 6 bases, with 15 bases between them. CDR1 is MGHRA, CDR2 YSYEKL, per germline. The CDR3 has 16 residues. This CDR3 reads CASSQAEQHLPGELFF. CDR3 sequence (DNA): TGCGCCAGCAGCCAAGCAGAGCAGCACCTTCCCGGGGAGCTGTTTTTT.

The chain is built from TRBV5-4 and TRBJ2-2, with 7 bases aligning to TRBD1. With 9 bases clipped from V and 4 bases from J, the junction kept 12 bases outside the gene matches. The germline V gene encodes CDR1 SGHNT and CDR2 YYREEE (reference sequence). CDR3 length equals 15 residues. Here the CDR3 DNA reads TGTGCCATAACCAGTTCAGGGGGTCTCACCGGGGAGCTGTTTTTT. Its translation: CAITSSGGLTGELFF.

The table lists this clone with a few counts. The CDR3 nucleotides are TGTGCCAGCAGCTTGGTCGGCTTTGAAGCTTTCTTT. It translates to CASSLVGFEAFF. The chain combines TRBV5-6 with TRBJ1-1, with D hard to call. The germline V gene has CDR1 SGHDT and CDR2 YYEEEE. Deletions cut 0 bases from V and 7 bases from J, with 7 bases between. CDR3 size: 12 residues. Full variable domain (remainder filled in from reference TRBV5-6 and TRBJ1-1): DAGVTQSPTHLIKTRGQQVTLRCSPKSGHDTVSWYQQALGQGPQFIFQYYEEEERQRGNFPDRFSGHQFPNYSSELNVNALLLGDSALYLCASSLVGFEAFFGQGTRLTVV.

The CDR3 here is CASSPGTSHETQYF. The CDR3 DNA reads TGTGCCAGCAGCCCCGGGACTAGCCATGAGACCCAGTACTTC. The chain joins TRBV5-8 to TRBJ2-5; 9 nucleotides line up with TRBD2. The germline V gene encodes CDR1 SGHTS and CDR2 YDEGEE. This CDR3 region has 14 residues. Germline trimming cut 4 bases from V and 5 bases from J; bases unmatched to any gene: 6.

Comments on this clone: At one end the junction does not follow the germline gene, possibly because of a read error. The V call is TRBV5-4, the J call TRBJ1-6, with D tentatively TRBD1 (6 bases). The germline gives CDR1 SGHNT, CDR2 YYREEE (reference sequence). The CDR3 is made up of 16 amino acids. This chain's CDR3 is CASSPRIGTINSPLHF. CDR3 DNA: TGTGCCAGCAGCCCCAGGATCGGGACAATCAATTCACCCCTCCATTTT.

V and J are TRBV27 and TRBJ2-7; TRBD1 matches at 9 bases. V lost 6 bases to trimming and J lost 5 bases; unmatched junction nucleotides: 8. This CDR3 spans 14 amino acids. Per germline, CDR1 MNHEY and CDR2 SMNVEV (reference sequence). The CDR3 DNA reads TGTGCCAGCAGCCGCGGGACAGGGTGGGACGAGCAGTACTTC. Its translation: CASSRGTGWDEQYF.

The chain links TRBV5-6 to TRBJ2-7; either TRBD1 or TRBD2 may fit D (5 bases each). V was clipped by 1 base and J by 6 bases, with 17 bases between them. CDR3 length: 15 residues. Per the germline V gene, CDR1 is SGHDT and CDR2 is YYEEEE. The CDR3 DNA follows: TGTGCCAGCAGCTTGCCCCCCGCACATGGGGGCGAGCAGTACTTC. Its translation: CASSLPPAHGGEQYF.

This chain links TRBV28 with TRBJ1-5, with no clear D. V was cut by 3 bases and J by 3 bases, with 21 bases left in between. The CDR3 runs to 18 residues. Germline V lookup: CDR1 MDHEN, CDR2 SYDVKM. CDR3: CASSLSRGLGSLNQPQHF. CDR3 DNA: TGTGCCAGCAGTTTGTCTAGAGGTTTGGGGAGTCTCAATCAGCCCCAGCATTTT. Full variable domain (remainder filled in from reference TRBV28 and TRBJ1-5): DVKVTQSSRYLVKRTGEKVFLECVQDMDHENMFWYRQDPGLGLRLIYFSYDVKMKEKGDIPEGYSVSREKKERFSLILESASTNQTSMYLCASSLSRGLGSLNQPQHFGDGTRLSIL.

This chain links TRBV30 with TRBJ1-5; 7 bases align to TRBD1. V lost 3 bases, J lost 10 bases, and 9 bases stayed unmatched. The length of the CDR3 is 13 residues. Germline V gene lookup returns CDR1 GTSNPN and CDR2 SVGIG (reference sequence). CDR3 region: CAWRVTGLGPQHF. For the CDR3, the DNA is TGTGCCTGGAGGGTGACAGGGCTCGGACCCCAGCATTTT.

DNA of the CDR3: TGTGCCAGCAGCGTATCGAGTGGCGGGAGCCACACCGGGGAGCTGTTTTTT. Its translation is CASSVSSGGSHTGELFF. The rearrangement links TRBV9 to TRBJ2-2, with 7 bases fitting TRBD2. The germline CDR1 and CDR2 sequences are SGDLS and YYNGEE. This CDR3 is built from 17 residues. J was trimmed by 3 bases and V by 1 base; bases with no gene match: 9.

The chain carries TRBV9 and TRBJ2-5; 8 bases are shared with TRBD1. The CDR3 length is 15 residues. Germline V gene lookup returns CDR1 SGDLS and CDR2 YYNGEE. V lost 3 bases, J lost 2 bases, and 6 bases stayed unmatched. This chain's CDR3 is CASSEYGQGQETQYF. CDR3 in DNA: TGTGCCAGCAGCGAGTATGGACAGGGACAAGAGACCCAGTACTTC.

The chain joins TRBV18 to TRBJ2-7; 7 bases are shared with TRBD1. The CDR3 covers 15 residues. Losses at the gene ends were 5 bases for V and 0 bases for J; bases not matched to a gene: 7. CDR1 and CDR2 (germline): KGHSH, LQKENI. The CDR3 region is CASSVSRDSSYEQYF. Here the CDR3 DNA reads TGTGCCAGCTCAGTAAGCCGGGACAGCTCCTACGAGCAGTACTTC.

The V call is TRBV19, the J call TRBJ2-3; D unresolved. Germline V gene sequence: CDR1 LNHDA, CDR2 SQIVND (reference sequence). V dropped 7 bases and J dropped 1 base, with 18 bases sitting between them. The CDR3 loop spans 16 amino acids. The CDR3 here is CASTQTRDLGTDTQYF. CDR3 nucleotide sequence: TGTGCCAGTACTCAGACAAGGGATCTAGGCACAGATACGCAGTATTTT. The complete variable domain, with remaining parts taken from reference TRBV19 and TRBJ2-3, reads DGGITQSPKYLFRKEGQNVTLSCEQNLNHDAMYWYRQDPGQGLRLIYYSQIVNDFQKGDIAEGYSVSREKKESFPLTVTSAQKNPTAFYLCASTQTRDLGTDTQYFGPGTRLTVL.

This chain joins TRBV19 and TRBJ1-2, with a possible D match to TRBD1 (5 bases). Germline V gene lookup returns CDR1 LNHDA and CDR2 SQIVND (reference sequence). The CDR3 loop spans 13 amino acids. The V and J ends lost 3 bases and 2 bases respectively, with 7 bases between them. CDR3 in amino acids: CASSIRVNYGYTF. In DNA, the CDR3 is TGTGCCAGTAGTATCAGGGTGAACTATGGCTACACCTTC.

The rearrangement joins TRBV7-2 to TRBJ2-5, with D possibly being TRBD1 (5 bases). The CDR3 is 14 residues long. Germline V lookup: CDR1 SGHTA, CDR2 FQGNSA. V shed 4 bases and J shed 5 bases, with 14 bases lying between them. In DNA, the CDR3 is TGTGCCAGCAGCTCTGACAGAGTGACGGAGACCCAGTACTTC. This gives the protein CASSSDRVTETQYF.

The chain carries TRBV30 and TRBJ1-1; unclear D gene. The CDR3 extends over 13 amino acids. Germline CDR1 GTSNPN, CDR2 SVGIG (reference sequence). Trimming shortened V by 0 bases and J by 5 bases, and 10 bases separated the two germline ends. CDR3 sequence reads: CAWSVSGLTEAFF. The CDR3 coding sequence is TGTGCCTGGAGTGTCAGTGGGTTAACTGAAGCTTTCTTT. The full variable domain, rest sourced from reference TRBV30 and TRBJ1-1, is SQTIHQWPATLVQPVGSPLSLECTVEGTSNPNLYWYRQAAGRGLQLLFYSVGIGQISSEVPQNLSASRPQDRQFILSSKKLLLSDSGFYLCAWSVSGLTEAFFGQGTRLTVV.

V gene TRBV6-6 combines with J gene TRBJ2-1; no reliable D call. V was trimmed by 6 bases and J by 6 bases, leaving 15 bases between them. The CDR3 is 14 amino acids. Germline loops: CDR1 MNHNY, CDR2 SVGAGI (reference sequence). This chain's CDR3 is CASSHLSGPNEQFF. CDR3 DNA sequence: TGTGCCAGCAGCCACCTCTCAGGTCCCAATGAGCAGTTCTTC.

The chain carries TRBV5-1 and TRBJ2-1; 8 nucleotides line up with TRBD2. Trimming cost V 2 bases and J 3 bases; bases outside gene matches: 4. Germline V gene data show CDR1 as SGHRS and CDR2 as YFSETQ. This CDR3 is 15 amino acids long. The CDR3 region has the DNA TGCGCCAGCAGCTTTATAGCGGGACTCTACAATGAGCAGTTCTTC. It yields the protein CASSFIAGLYNEQFF.